The entry that follows covers one T cell receptor beta chain sequence. A sample-barcoded 5' primer and a J-beta primer mix were used in a second PCR of roughly 6 to 11 cycles. The template-switch adaptor, which had 12 random nucleotides, put a tag on each cDNA molecule. TCRdb redid the calling of the 5' RACE reads with MiXCR, one entry per CDR3 protein. The repertoire holds about 640,000 distinct CDR3 sequences, with roughly 53% as singletons. The data stem from a study of blood T cells in healthy people across ages. This CDR3 spans 15 amino acids. The J segment lost 1 base and the V segment lost 6 bases, leaving 1 base of the junction unmatched.

The specimen sequenced was blood. This chain uses TRBV12-3 or TRBV12-4 with TRBJ2-3; 13 bases align to TRBD2. The clonotype was recovered from a man in his fifties or sixties in good health. The CDR3 DNA is TGTGCCAGCAGACTAGCGGGGGGGCGCACAGATACGCAGTATTTT. Amino acids: CASRLAGGRTDTQYF.